The rows below give T cell receptor beta chains drawn from one sample of a study of read filtering for tumor transcriptome and immune sequencing. TCRdb independently ran MiXCR on the reads; one entry per CDR3 protein. Of more than 100,000 distinct CDR3 sequences in the sample, 10% to 15% were seen once. Input material: a population of CD138-negative cells sorted from bone marrow. These receptors originate from a donor aged 40 or over with multiple myeloma. The conserved cysteine and the conserved F or W are not part of the CDR3 here. A D gene is named only where the DNA matches it firmly. Size is omitted from some rows. Given values are once, few, many or a class for expanded clones.

>TRBJ2-6|NA|TRBV3-1|NA
ASRSHTAGANVLT
>TRBJ1-2|many|TRBV29-1|TRBD1
SVRQGSDSYT
>TRBJ1-6|many|TRBV12-3/TRBV12-4|TRBD1
ASRTDRVNSPLH
>TRBJ2-1|many|TRBV29-1|NA
SVERGNAYNEQF
>TRBJ2-6|many|TRBV29-1|NA
SVGTAGANVLT
>TRBJ2-7|few|TRBV10-2|NA
ASSSGAHYEQY
>TRBJ1-3|NA|TRBV9|NA
ASSVEGASGNTIY
>TRBJ2-5|many|TRBV7-2|TRBD2
ASSWGGERPRDETQY
>TRBJ2-7|many|TRBV19|NA
ASSIRAGLSSYEQY
>TRBJ2-5|many|TRBV10-3|TRBD1
AISESKGARETQY
>TRBJ2-1|many|TRBV13|TRBD2
ASRSSGGPYNEQF
>TRBJ2-7|many|TRBV28|TRBD2
ASTPTGTSRPEQY
>TRBJ2-5|many|TRBV4-1|NA
ASQRSQGQETQY
>TRBJ2-5|few|TRBV10-3|NA
AIGTGPTQY
>TRBJ1-1|many|TRBV5-8|NA
ASSLWTGTKNTEAF
>TRBJ2-3|many|TRBV6-2/TRBV6-3|TRBD2
ASSGTSGADTQY
>TRBJ2-1|many|TRBV6-2/TRBV6-3|TRBD2
ASSYRASGSSYNEQF
>TRBJ1-1|many|TRBV3-1|NA
ASSPTPGAEDTEAF
>TRBJ1-4|many|TRBV20-1|NA
SASPPGTGNEKLF
>TRBJ1-1|many|TRBV6-2/TRBV6-3|NA
ASRPGQTNTEAF
>TRBJ2-1|NA|TRBV7-9|NA
ASSPQGQGGLKQF
>TRBJ1-4|NA|TRBV19|TRBD1
ASTDRERPF
>TRBJ1-1|many|TRBV29-1|NA
SVVTANTEAF
>TRBJ1-5|many|TRBV6-4|NA
ASSDYDSTSPVGSQPQH
>TRBJ2-2|many|TRBV10-3|TRBD1
AAGTGDTGELF
>TRBJ2-3|many|TRBV20-1|TRBD2
SARPGLALDTQY
>TRBJ2-1|many|TRBV27|NA
ASTPYRAGLGNEQF
>TRBJ2-7|many|TRBV5-6|NA
ASSLVGSYEQY
>TRBJ2-1|many|TRBV5-1|TRBD1
ASSGGQGNYNEQF
>TRBJ2-6|NA|TRBV7-7|NA
ASRDQNSGANVLT
>TRBJ2-3|many|TRBV4-1|NA
ASSQETFTDTQY
>TRBJ1-4|many|TRBV7-9|NA
ASSLEGRSNEKLF
>TRBJ2-1|many|TRBV6-6|TRBD1
ASSYFRDRANNEQF
>TRBJ1-2|NA|TRBV29-1|NA
SVDDGASGYT
>TRBJ2-3|many|TRBV20-1|TRBD1
SAQSEGAPGTDTQY
>TRBJ2-1|many|TRBV28|NA
ASRMGQGGSGNEQF
>TRBJ2-1|many|TRBV7-9|NA
ASSLVRALGNEQF
>TRBJ2-5|NA|TRBV30|NA
AWTLGVGETQY
>TRBJ2-1|medium-sized|TRBV20-1|NA
SARDRGRAHEQF
>TRBJ2-1|NA|TRBV20-1|TRBD2
SASNPIAGRKSNEQF
>TRBJ2-2|many|TRBV6-5|NA
ASRRSGLITGELF
>TRBJ1-1|many|TRBV7-9|NA
ASTRYTEAF
>TRBJ1-5|many|TRBV6-5|NA
ASRRSSNQPQH
>TRBJ2-7|many|TRBV20-1|NA
SARISGPTYEQY
>TRBJ1-5|many|TRBV6-2/TRBV6-3|TRBD1
ASSYPGDRRSNQPQH
>TRBJ2-2|NA|TRBV6-2/TRBV6-3|NA
ASSYSTWGTGELF
>TRBJ1-1|many|TRBV5-6|TRBD1
ASSYRGRTNQAF
>TRBJ1-5|NA|TRBV20-1|NA
SAPREMGNQPQH
>TRBJ2-5|few|TRBV5-1|TRBD2
ASSLANSGRQGETQY
>TRBJ2-1|many|TRBV20-1|TRBD2
SAPRGGLGNNEQF
>TRBJ2-6|NA|TRBV7-9|NA
ASSSTSGANVLT
>TRBJ2-2|many|TRBV11-3|NA
ASRRGPNTGELF